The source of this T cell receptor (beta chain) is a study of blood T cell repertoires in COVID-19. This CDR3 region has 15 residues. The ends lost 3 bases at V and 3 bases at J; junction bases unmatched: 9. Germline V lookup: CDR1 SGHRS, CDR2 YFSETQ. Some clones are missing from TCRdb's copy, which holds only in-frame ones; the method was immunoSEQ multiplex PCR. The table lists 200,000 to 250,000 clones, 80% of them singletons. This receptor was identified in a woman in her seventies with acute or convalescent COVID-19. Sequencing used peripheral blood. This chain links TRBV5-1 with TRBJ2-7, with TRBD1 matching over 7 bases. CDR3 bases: TGCGCCAGCAGCTCTTGGACAGGCGATAACTACGAGCAGTACTTC. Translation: CASSSWTGDNYEQYF.